This T cell receptor beta chain was sequenced in a study of blood T cell repertoires in COVID-19. About the study: COVID-19 samples from acute and convalescent phases originated in the United States, Italy and Spain.

Participant-reported clinical history was the basis for cohort assignment. Two negative PCRs, clearance, or symptom resolution characterized the recovered Cohort 3 donors. The method was immunoSEQ multiplex PCR; TCRdb's version includes in-frame clones alone and lacks a portion of them. The sample has 240,000 or so clones, about 82% seen once. Trimming cost V 1 base and J 7 bases; bases outside gene matches: 6. Germline assignment: CDR1 SGHTA and CDR2 FQGNSA. The CDR3 consists of 15 residues. Sequences were obtained from PBMCs or T cells enriched from blood (not recorded which). The origin of this receptor is a woman aged 50 to 65 who had recovered from COVID-19. The chain is built from TRBV7-2 and TRBJ2-1, with 8 bases identical to TRBD2. The CDR3 sequence is CASSLVFLAGNEQFF. CDR3 DNA: TGTGCCAGCAGCTTAGTATTTTTAGCGGGGAATGAGCAGTTCTTC. Supplemented by reference TRBV7-2 and TRBJ2-1, the full variable domain reads GAGVSQSPSNKVTEKGKDVELRCDPISGHTALYWYRQSLGQGLEFLIYFQGNSAPDKSGLPSDRFSAERTGGSVSTLTIQRTQQEDSAVYLCASSLVFLAGNEQFFGPGTRLTVL.